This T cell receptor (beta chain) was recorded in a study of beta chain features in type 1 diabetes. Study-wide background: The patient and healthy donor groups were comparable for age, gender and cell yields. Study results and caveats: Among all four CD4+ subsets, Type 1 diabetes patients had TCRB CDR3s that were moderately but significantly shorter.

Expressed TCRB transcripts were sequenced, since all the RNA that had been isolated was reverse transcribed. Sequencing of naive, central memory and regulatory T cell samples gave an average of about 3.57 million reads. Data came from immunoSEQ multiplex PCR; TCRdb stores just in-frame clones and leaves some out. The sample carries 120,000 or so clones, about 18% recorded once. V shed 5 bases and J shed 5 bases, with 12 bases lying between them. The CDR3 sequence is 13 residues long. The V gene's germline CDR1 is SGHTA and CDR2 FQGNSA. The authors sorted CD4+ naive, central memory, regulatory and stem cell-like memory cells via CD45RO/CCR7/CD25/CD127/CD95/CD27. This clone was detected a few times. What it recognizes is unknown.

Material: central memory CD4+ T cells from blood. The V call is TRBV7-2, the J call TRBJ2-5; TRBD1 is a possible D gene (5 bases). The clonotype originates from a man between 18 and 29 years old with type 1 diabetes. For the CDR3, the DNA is TGTGCCAGCAGCCGTGTAGGGGCCGAGACCCAGTACTTC. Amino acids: CASSRVGAETQYF.